Shown below are 16 T cell receptor beta chains from a single sample sequenced in a study of T-cell reconstitution after alpha-beta-depleted transplantation in children. As it was prepared, the TCRbeta library received unique molecular identifiers. TCRdb independently ran MiXCR on the PCR reads; one entry per CDR3 protein. This sample has approximately 220,000 distinct CDR3 sequences, with approximately 15% found just once. The source was PBMCs, mostly from graft donor cells, collected 360 days after TCRalphabeta/CD19-depleted stem cell transplant. These receptors originate from a male patient between 2 and 15 years old who had a stem cell transplant for acute lymphoblastic leukemia, so the T cells may come from the graft donor.

The chain uses TRBV6-2 or TRBV6-3 and TRBJ1-2; unclear D gene. This CDR3 has 15 residues. CDR1 is MNHEY, CDR2 SVGEGT, per germline. V lost 0 bases and J lost 2, with 10 bases in between. Written as DNA, the CDR3 is TGTGCCAGCAGTTACTCTTTTCCAGGCAACTATGGCTACACCTTC. Its translation: CASSYSFPGNYGYTF.

This clonotype has a count of ten or more. The gene calls are TRBV5-1 and TRBJ2-5; perhaps TRBD1 as D (6 bases). V lost 3 bases and J 2 bases, leaving 17 bases between the germline ends. Germline V gives CDR1 SGHRS, CDR2 YFSETQ. The CDR3 has 16 residues. CDR3 coding DNA: TGCGCCAGCAGCTCCCTTCAACAGGGATGGCAAGAGACCCAGTACTTC. Residues: CASSSLQQGWQETQYF.

The chain has TRBV4-3 and TRBJ1-6; D remains unclear. Trimming cost V 1 base and J 7 bases, with 14 bases left between them. Looked up from germline, CDR1 is LGHNA and CDR2 is YSLEER. The CDR3 extends over 16 amino acids. CDR3 sequence (DNA): TGCGCCAGCAGCCAAGTATCCCGGAACGGCAATTCACCCCTCCACTTT. Translated: CASSQVSRNGNSPLHF.

This clonotype was recorded a few times. The chain has TRBV2 and TRBJ1-4; D is uncertain. There are 13 residues in the CDR3. Trimming stripped 6 bases from V and 8 bases from J, with 13 bases between. Germline CDR1 is SNHLY and CDR2 is FYNNEI. This CDR3 is CASRTSGSEKLFF. The CDR3 region has the DNA TGTGCCAGCAGGACAAGCGGGTCAGAAAAACTGTTTTTT.

J is TRBJ2-7 and V is TRBV25-1, with D possibly TRBD2 on 6 matching bases. The CDR3 loop spans 15 amino acids. The germline gives CDR1 MGHDK, CDR2 SYGVNS. The V gene lost 3 bases and the J gene lost 0 bases, with 12 bases spanning the gap. For the CDR3, the DNA is TGTGCCAGCAGTGAGTTGGGGGGAAGCTCCTACGAGCAGTACTTC. It encodes CASSELGGSSYEQYF.

The chain combines TRBV7-3 with TRBJ2-7, with no clear D. CDR1 and CDR2 (germline): SGHTA, FQGTGA. The V end lost 5 bases, the J end lost 9 bases, and 17 bases lay between the germline ends. The CDR3 consists of 13 residues. The CDR3 DNA is TGTGCCAGCAGCCCCTCGGACGGAAAAAGGCAGTACTTC. It is translated as CASSPSDGKRQYF.

This chain uses TRBV25-1 with TRBJ1-1; possible D gene TRBD1, 6 bases. V lost 4 bases, J lost 0 bases, and 15 bases lay in between. CDR1 and CDR2 from the germline V gene are MGHDK and SYGVNS. This CDR3 has 16 residues. CDR3 DNA sequence: TGTGCCAGCAGTGTAGCCGGGACAACCTTGAACACTGAAGCTTTCTTT. Amino acids: CASSVAGTTLNTEAFF.

This clonotype was detected only a few times. J is TRBJ2-3 and V is TRBV7-2; TRBD2 matches 9 bases. The J segment lost 6 bases and the V segment lost 0 bases, leaving 7 bases of the junction unmatched. Germline V lookup: CDR1 SGHTA, CDR2 FQGNSA. The CDR3 loop spans 16 amino acids. CDR3 nucleotides: TGTGCCAGCAGCTTAGCGAGCGGGGGGCCAGGGGATACGCAGTATTTT. Translated, it gives CASSLASGGPGDTQYF.

Only a few counts were recorded for this clonotype. The V gene is TRBV12-3 or TRBV12-4, the J gene TRBJ2-7, with D perhaps TRBD1 (6 bases). V lost 6 bases and J 2 bases, leaving 20 bases between the germline ends. There are 16 residues in the CDR3. The CDR3 loop reads CASSFGEHRETYEQYF. The CDR3 nucleotides are TGTGCCAGCAGCTTCGGGGAACACAGGGAAACCTACGAGCAGTACTTC.

The rearrangement joins TRBV2 to TRBJ1-4; D is possibly TRBD1 (5 bases). V was clipped by 1 base and J by 3 bases, with 6 bases between them. The CDR3 length is 14 residues. The germline V gene encodes CDR1 SNHLY and CDR2 FYNNEI. The chain's CDR3 is CASSEDRPNEKLFF. The CDR3, as DNA: TGTGCCAGCAGTGAAGACAGGCCTAATGAAAAACTGTTTTTT.

In this sample, this clonotype turned up a few times. V gene TRBV3-1 combines with J gene TRBJ2-3, with no clear D. This CDR3 is built from 12 residues. Germline CDR1 is LGHDT and CDR2 is YNNKEL (reference sequence). The V end lost 3 bases, the J end lost 8 bases, and 9 bases lay between the germline ends. CDR3 DNA sequence: TGTGCCAGCAGCCAGGACCGACTTACGCAGTATTTT. It encodes CASSQDRLTQYF.

This sequence joins TRBV29-1 and TRBJ1-4; 9 nucleotides align to TRBD1. This CDR3 comprises 14 residues. CDR1 is SQVTM, CDR2 ANQGSEA, per germline. V shed 6 bases, J shed 8 bases, and the junction held 10 bases outside the gene matches. The CDR3, as DNA: TGCAGCGTGGGCCCGGGACAGGGACGGGAAAAACTGTTTTTT. Protein product: CSVGPGQGREKLFF.

This clonotype has just one count. The chain combines TRBV20-1 with TRBJ1-2, with TRBD1 matching over 11 bases. This CDR3 spans 15 amino acids. Germline V gives CDR1 DFQATT, CDR2 SNEGSKA (reference sequence). J was trimmed by 3 bases and V by 5 bases; bases with no gene match: 8. CDR3 loop: CSALSRDRGDYGYTF. In DNA form, the CDR3 reads TGCAGTGCTCTCTCCCGGGACAGGGGGGACTATGGCTACACCTTC.

This clonotype has just a few counts. This chain links TRBV7-2 with TRBJ1-4, with D possibly TRBD1 on 5 matching bases. This CDR3 is built from 12 residues. The V and J ends lost 1 base and 13 bases respectively, with 10 bases between them. Germline V CDR1 and CDR2: SGHTA, FQGNSA. CDR3 bases: TGTGCCAGCAGCTTAGACGCAGGGCCACTGTTTTTT. Its translation is CASSLDAGPLFF. The full variable domain, rest sourced from reference TRBV7-2 and TRBJ1-4, is GAGVSQSPSNKVTEKGKDVELRCDPISGHTALYWYRQSLGQGLEFLIYFQGNSAPDKSGLPSDRFSAERTGGSVSTLTIQRTQQEDSAVYLCASSLDAGPLFFGSGTQLSVL.

This sequence joins TRBV12-3 or TRBV12-4 and TRBJ2-1; D possibly corresponds to TRBD1 (6 bases). This CDR3 spans 18 amino acids. Trimming removed 6 bases at V and 1 base at J, with 22 bases between. The CDR3 loop reads CASSLRRDIQGSYNEQFF. CDR3 sequence (DNA): TGTGCCAGCAGCCTTAGACGGGACATTCAAGGGTCCTACAATGAGCAGTTCTTC.

This clonotype has only a few counts. J is TRBJ2-5 and V is TRBV5-1; 9 positions match TRBD2. CDR1 and CDR2 (germline): SGHRS, YFSETQ. The CDR3 is made up of 15 amino acids. The V segment lost 0 bases and the J segment 5 bases; nucleotides outside the gene matches: 5. CDR3 nucleotides: TGCGCCAGCAGCTTGGCGGCGGGAGGGCGGGAGACCCAGTACTTC. Residues: CASSLAAGGRETQYF.